The 8 T cell receptor beta chains below were found in one sample sequenced in a study of CD8 T cells in ankylosing spondylitis. Study-level points and caveats: Ankylosing spondylitis blood seemed to carry a telltale TCR beta motif made of under ten highly homologous variants.

TCRdb re-derived calls from the 5' RACE reads in MiXCR, one entry per CDR3 protein. The sample gives 330,000 or so distinct CDR3 sequences, roughly 8% of which show up once; 13% to 15% is in the top ten. Their specific antigens are unknown. Sequencing was carried out using blood, either unsorted or a sorted T cell fraction (not recorded which). These receptors came from a male donor with ankylosing spondylitis.

The rearrangement joins TRBV10-3 to TRBJ2-7; a possible D gene is TRBD2 (6 bases). Trimming cost V 0 bases and J 4 bases, with 10 bases left between them. The CDR3 contains 14 residues. Germline V gives CDR1 ENHRY, CDR2 SYGVKD. The CDR3 region has the DNA TGTGCCATCAGTGAGTCATGGAGGGAATACGAGCAGTACTTC. Translated, it gives CAISESWREYEQYF.

V is TRBV12-3 or TRBV12-4 and J is TRBJ2-3; D gene ambiguous. This CDR3 has 15 residues. V dropped 7 bases and J dropped 3 bases, with 17 bases sitting between them. CDR3 protein: CASTHSRVVTDTQYF. The CDR3 nucleotides read TGTGCCAGCACCCATTCTAGAGTCGTGACAGATACGCAGTATTTT.

This chain links TRBV20-1 with TRBJ2-3, with 9 bases matching TRBD2. This CDR3 spans 16 amino acids. CDR1 is DFQATT and CDR2 is SNEGSKA in the germline V gene (reference sequence). The V gene end was trimmed by 4 bases and the J gene end by 2 bases; junction bases not matched to a gene: 10. The CDR3 DNA reads as TGCAGTGCTACCTGGCCTGGCGGGAGGGACACAGATACGCAGTATTTT. Its protein is CSATWPGGRDTDTQYF.

This clonotype was recorded a few times. The rearrangement uses TRBV11-2 and TRBJ2-7, with 10 bases aligning to TRBD1. The CDR3 sequence is 15 residues long. The junction had 9 bases not matched to a gene; V was cut back by 5 bases and J by 5 bases. Germline CDR1 reads SGHAT; CDR2 reads FQNNGV. The CDR3 nucleotides read TGTGCCAGCAGCCGAACCGGGACAGGGGACAACGAGCAGTACTTC. This gives the protein CASSRTGTGDNEQYF.

Ten or more counts support this clonotype. The rearrangement links TRBV6-5 to TRBJ1-3, with D hard to call. The V end was cut by 6 bases, the J end by 0 bases, with 12 bases between. The CDR3 consists of 15 residues. Germline V gene lookup returns CDR1 MNHEY and CDR2 SVGAGI. The chain's CDR3 is CASRQSGISGNTIYF. The CDR3 DNA follows: TGTGCCAGCAGGCAAAGCGGGATCTCTGGAAACACCATATATTTT.

The rearrangement joins TRBV10-2 to TRBJ2-3; 8 bases fit TRBD2. V lost 6 bases, J lost 5 bases, and 10 bases stayed unmatched. Germline V CDR1 and CDR2: WSHSY, SAAADI. This CDR3 spans 15 amino acids. Here the CDR3 reads CASRPSGSRVDTQYF. In nucleotides, the CDR3 is TGCGCCAGCAGACCCAGCGGGAGTCGGGTAGATACGCAGTATTTT.

This clonotype appeared a few times. This chain's CDR3 is CSARDLRAGAEDTQYF. The CDR3 region has the DNA TGCAGTGCTAGAGACCTCAGAGCGGGAGCGGAAGATACGCAGTATTTT. V usage is TRBV20-1 and J usage is TRBJ2-3, with TRBD2 identical over 8 bases. Germline assignment: CDR1 DFQATT and CDR2 SNEGSKA (reference sequence). CDR3 size: 16 residues. V was pared by 0 bases and J by 5 bases, with 10 bases of the junction left unmatched.

The chain employs TRBV12-3 or TRBV12-4 and TRBJ1-5; 7 nucleotides align to TRBD1. Trimming removed 6 bases from V and 8 bases from J; junction bases left unmatched: 13. The CDR3 is 15 amino acids. DNA of the CDR3: TGTGCCAGCAGAGCCGGGACAGACCTAGGGAAGCCCCAGCATTTT. It codes for CASRAGTDLGKPQHF.